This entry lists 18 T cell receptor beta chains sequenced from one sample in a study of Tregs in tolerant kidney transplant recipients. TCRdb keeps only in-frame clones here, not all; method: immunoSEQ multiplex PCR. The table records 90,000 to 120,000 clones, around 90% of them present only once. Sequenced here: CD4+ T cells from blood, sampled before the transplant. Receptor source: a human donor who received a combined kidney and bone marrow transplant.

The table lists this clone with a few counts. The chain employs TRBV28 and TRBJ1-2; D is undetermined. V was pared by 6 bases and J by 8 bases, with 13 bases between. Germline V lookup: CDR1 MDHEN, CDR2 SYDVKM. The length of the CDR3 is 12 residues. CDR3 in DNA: TGTGCCAGCAGCCTCCCCTCGAGGGGCTACACCTTC. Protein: CASSLPSRGYTF.

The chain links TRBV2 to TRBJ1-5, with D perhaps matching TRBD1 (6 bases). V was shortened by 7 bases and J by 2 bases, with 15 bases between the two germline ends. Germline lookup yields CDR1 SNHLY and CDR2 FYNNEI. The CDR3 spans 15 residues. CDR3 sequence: CASTRGGWGNQPQHF. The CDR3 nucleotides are TGTGCCAGCACCAGAGGGGGTTGGGGCAATCAGCCCCAGCATTTT.

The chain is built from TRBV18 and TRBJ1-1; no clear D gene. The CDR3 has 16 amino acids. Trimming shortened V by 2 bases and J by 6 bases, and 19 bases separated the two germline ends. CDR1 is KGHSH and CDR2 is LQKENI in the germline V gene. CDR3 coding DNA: TGTGCCAGCTCACCAACGGTCCTTGAATTAATCCCTGAAGCTTTCTTT. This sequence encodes CASSPTVLELIPEAFF. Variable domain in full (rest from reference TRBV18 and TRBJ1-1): NAGVMQNPRHLVRRRGQEARLRCSPMKGHSHVYWYRQLPEEGLKFMVYLQKENIIDESGMPKERFSAEFPKEGPSILRIQQVVRGDSAAYFCASSPTVLELIPEAFFGQGTRLTVV.

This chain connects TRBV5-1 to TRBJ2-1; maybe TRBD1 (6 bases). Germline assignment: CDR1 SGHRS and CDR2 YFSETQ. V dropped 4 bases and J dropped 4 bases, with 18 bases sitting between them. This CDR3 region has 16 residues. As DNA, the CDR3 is TGCGCCAGCAGCCCCATTATGGTGGGGGCGTACAATGAGCAGTTCTTC. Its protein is CASSPIMVGAYNEQFF. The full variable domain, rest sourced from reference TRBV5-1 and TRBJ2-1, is KAGVTQTPRYLIKTRGQQVTLSCSPISGHRSVSWYQQTPGQGLQFLFEYFSETQRNKGNFPGRFSGRQFSNSRSEMNVSTLELGDSALYLCASSPIMVGAYNEQFFGPGTRLTVL.

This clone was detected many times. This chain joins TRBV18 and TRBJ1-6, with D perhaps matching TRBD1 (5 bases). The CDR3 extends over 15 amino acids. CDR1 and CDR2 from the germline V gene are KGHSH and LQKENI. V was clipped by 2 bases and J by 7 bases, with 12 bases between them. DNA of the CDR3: TGTGCCAGCTCACCAGGGCAGGGAGGGAATTCACCCCTCCACTTT. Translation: CASSPGQGGNSPLHF.

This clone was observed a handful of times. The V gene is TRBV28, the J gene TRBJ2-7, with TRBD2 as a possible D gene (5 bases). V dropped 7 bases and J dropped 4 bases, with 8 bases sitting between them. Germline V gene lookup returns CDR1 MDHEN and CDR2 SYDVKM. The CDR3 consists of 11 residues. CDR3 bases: TGTGCCAGCAACCGGGGATACGAGCAGTACTTC. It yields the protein CASNRGYEQYF.

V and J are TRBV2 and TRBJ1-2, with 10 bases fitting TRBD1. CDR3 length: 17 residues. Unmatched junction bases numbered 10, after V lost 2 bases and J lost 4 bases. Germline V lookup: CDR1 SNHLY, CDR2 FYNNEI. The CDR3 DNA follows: TGTGCCAGCAGTGAAAGGGGGACAGGGGTTTGGGGCTATGGCTACACCTTC. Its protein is CASSERGTGVWGYGYTF.

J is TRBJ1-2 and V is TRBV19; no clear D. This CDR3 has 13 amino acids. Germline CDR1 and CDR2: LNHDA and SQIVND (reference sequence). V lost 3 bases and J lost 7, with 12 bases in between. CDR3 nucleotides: TGTGCCAGTAGTATGTCAGGCCGTACTGGCTACACCTTC. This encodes CASSMSGRTGYTF.

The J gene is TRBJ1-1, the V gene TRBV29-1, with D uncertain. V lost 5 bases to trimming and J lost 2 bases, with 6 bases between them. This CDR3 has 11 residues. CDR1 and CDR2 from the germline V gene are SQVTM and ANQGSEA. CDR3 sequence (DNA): TGCAGCGTTAGCGCAAACACTGAAGCTTTCTTT. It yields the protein CSVSANTEAFF.

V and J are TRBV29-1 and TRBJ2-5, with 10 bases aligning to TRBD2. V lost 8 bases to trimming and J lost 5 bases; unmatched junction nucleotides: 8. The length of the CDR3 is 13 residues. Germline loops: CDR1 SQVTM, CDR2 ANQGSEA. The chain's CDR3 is CSFGAGGYETQYF. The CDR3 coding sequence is TGCAGCTTTGGAGCGGGAGGGTATGAGACCCAGTACTTC.

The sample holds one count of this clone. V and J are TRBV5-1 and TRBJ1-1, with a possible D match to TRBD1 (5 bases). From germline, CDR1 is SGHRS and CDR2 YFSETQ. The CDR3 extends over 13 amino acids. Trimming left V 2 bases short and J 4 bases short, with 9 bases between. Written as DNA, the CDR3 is TGCGCCAGCAGCTTTTGGGGGGGCACTGAAGCTTTCTTT. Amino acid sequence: CASSFWGGTEAFF. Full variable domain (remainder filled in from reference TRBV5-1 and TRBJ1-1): KAGVTQTPRYLIKTRGQQVTLSCSPISGHRSVSWYQQTPGQGLQFLFEYFSETQRNKGNFPGRFSGRQFSNSRSEMNVSTLELGDSALYLCASSFWGGTEAFFGQGTRLTVV.

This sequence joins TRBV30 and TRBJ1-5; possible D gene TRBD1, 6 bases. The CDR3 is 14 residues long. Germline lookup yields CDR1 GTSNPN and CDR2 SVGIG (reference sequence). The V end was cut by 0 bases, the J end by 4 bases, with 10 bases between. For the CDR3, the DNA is TGTGCCTGGAGTGTGAGGCAGGGGAATCAGCCCCAGCATTTT. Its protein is CAWSVRQGNQPQHF.

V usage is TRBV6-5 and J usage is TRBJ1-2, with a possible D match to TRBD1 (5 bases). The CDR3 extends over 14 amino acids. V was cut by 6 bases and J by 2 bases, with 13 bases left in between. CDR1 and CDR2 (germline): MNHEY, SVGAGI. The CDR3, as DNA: TGTGCCAGCAGCCAGATCGGACAAAACTATGGCTACACCTTC. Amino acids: CASSQIGQNYGYTF.

CDR3 coding DNA: TGTGCCAGCAGCTCCAGGACAGGGGGCTACGGAGAGACCCAGTACTTC. Its translation: CASSSRTGGYGETQYF. V usage is TRBV11-2 and J usage is TRBJ2-5, with TRBD1 matching over 11 bases. Per the germline V gene, CDR1 is SGHAT and CDR2 is FQNNGV. The CDR3 consists of 16 residues. Unmatched junction bases numbered 8, after V lost 4 bases and J lost 4 bases.

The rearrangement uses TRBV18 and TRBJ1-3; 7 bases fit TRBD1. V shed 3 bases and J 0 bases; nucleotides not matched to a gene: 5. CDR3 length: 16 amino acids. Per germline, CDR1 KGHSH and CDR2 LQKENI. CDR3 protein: CASSPVRDSSGNTIYF. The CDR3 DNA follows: TGTGCCAGCTCACCCGTCCGGGACAGCTCTGGAAACACCATATATTTT.

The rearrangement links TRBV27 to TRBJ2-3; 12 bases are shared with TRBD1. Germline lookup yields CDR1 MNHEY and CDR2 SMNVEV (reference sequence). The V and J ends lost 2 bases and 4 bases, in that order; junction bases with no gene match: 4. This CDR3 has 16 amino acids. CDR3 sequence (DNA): TGTGCCAGCAGTTTAGGGACAGGGGGCGACGCAGATACGCAGTATTTT. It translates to CASSLGTGGDADTQYF.

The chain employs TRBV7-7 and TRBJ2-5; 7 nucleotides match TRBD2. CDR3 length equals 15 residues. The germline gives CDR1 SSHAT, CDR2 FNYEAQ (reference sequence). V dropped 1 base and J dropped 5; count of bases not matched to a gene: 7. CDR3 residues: CASSLVAGVSETQYF. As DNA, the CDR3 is TGTGCCAGCAGCTTAGTGGCGGGAGTATCGGAGACCCAGTACTTC.

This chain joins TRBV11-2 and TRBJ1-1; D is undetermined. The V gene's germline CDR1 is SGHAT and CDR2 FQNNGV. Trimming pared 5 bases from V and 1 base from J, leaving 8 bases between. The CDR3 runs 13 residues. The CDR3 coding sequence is TGTGCCAGCAGCCTGGCTGGGAACACTGAAGCTTTCTTT. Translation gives CASSLAGNTEAFF.